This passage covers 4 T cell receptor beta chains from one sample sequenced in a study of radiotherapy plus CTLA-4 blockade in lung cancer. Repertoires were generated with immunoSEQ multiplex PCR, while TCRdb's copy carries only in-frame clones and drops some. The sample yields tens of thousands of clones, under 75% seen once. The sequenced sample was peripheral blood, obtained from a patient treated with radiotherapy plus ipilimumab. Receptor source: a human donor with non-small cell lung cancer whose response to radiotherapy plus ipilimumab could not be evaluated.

The CDR3 sequence: CASSPSHIGQNSYEQYF. The DNA for the CDR3 is TGTGCCAGCAGCCCCTCTCATATCGGACAGAACTCCTACGAGCAGTACTTC. This chain joins TRBV27 and TRBJ2-7; perhaps TRBD1 as D (6 bases). The V gene's germline CDR1 is MNHEY and CDR2 SMNVEV (reference sequence). The CDR3 consists of 17 residues. Trimming cost V 6 bases and J 0 bases, with 21 bases left between them.

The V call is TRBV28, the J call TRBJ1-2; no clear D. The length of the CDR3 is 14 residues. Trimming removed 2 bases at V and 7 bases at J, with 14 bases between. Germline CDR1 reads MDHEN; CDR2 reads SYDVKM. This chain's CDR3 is CASSLNYGWVGYTF. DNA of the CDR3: TGTGCCAGCAGTTTAAATTACGGGTGGGTTGGCTACACCTTC.

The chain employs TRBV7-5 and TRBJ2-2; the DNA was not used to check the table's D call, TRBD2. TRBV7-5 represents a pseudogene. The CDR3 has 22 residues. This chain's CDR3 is CARSGPRGKGKGSRENTGELFF. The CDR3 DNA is TGTGCCAGAAGCGGGCCTCGGGGGAAGGGGAAAGGGAGTCGAGAGAACACCGGGGAGCTGTTTTTT.

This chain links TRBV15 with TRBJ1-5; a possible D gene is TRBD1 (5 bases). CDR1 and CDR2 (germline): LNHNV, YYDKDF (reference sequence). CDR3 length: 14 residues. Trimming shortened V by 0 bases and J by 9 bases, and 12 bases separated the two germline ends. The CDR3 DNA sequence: TGTGCCACCAGCAGAGATCGGGGGGTAAGGCCCCAGCATTTT. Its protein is CATSRDRGVRPQHF. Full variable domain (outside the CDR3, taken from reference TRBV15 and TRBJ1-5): DAMVIQNPRYQVTQFGKPVTLSCSQTLNHNVMYWYQQKSSQAPKLLFHYYDKDFNNEADTPDNFQSRRPNTSFCFLDIRSPGLGDTAMYLCATSRDRGVRPQHFGDGTRLSIL.